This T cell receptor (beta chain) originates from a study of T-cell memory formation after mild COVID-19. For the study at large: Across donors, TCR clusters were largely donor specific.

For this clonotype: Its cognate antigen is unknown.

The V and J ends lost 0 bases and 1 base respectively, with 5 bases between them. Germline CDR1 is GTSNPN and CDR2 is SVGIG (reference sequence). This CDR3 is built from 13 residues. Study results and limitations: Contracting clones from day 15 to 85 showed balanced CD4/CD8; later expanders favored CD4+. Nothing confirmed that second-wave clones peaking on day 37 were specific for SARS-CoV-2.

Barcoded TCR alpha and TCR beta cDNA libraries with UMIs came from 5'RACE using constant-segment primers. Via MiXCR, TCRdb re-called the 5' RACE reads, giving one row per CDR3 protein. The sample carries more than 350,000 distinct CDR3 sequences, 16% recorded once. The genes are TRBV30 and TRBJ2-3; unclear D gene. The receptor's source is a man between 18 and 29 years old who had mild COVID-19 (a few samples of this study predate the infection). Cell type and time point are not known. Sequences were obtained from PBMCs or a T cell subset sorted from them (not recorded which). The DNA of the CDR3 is TGTGCCTGGAGTGTACAAGGCACAGATACGCAGTATTTT. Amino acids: CAWSVQGTDTQYF. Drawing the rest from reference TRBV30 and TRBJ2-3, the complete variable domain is SQTIHQWPATLVQPVGSPLSLECTVEGTSNPNLYWYRQAAGRGLQLLFYSVGIGQISSEVPQNLSASRPQDRQFILSSKKLLLSDSGFYLCAWSVQGTDTQYFGPGTRLTVL.